These 10 T cell receptor beta chains came from one sample sequenced in a study of early T cells in non-severe SARS-CoV-2 infection (dated by TCRdb to about 2021). The receptor library was made with 5' RACE. The sequencer listed for this sample is NextSeq 500. In-frame beta chains were kept once TCRdb had trimmed the public reads at Q25 with fastp and called clones with MiXCR. Every CDR3 protein is listed once, alongside the most common genes and DNA of its rows. The sample data list under 85,000 distinct CDR3 sequences, and about an eighth of these were observed just once. Clones ranked in the top ten supply roughly 6.8% of the sample. The sample taken for sequencing was whole blood. The receptors come from an adult who was a healthcare worker with PCR-confirmed SARS-CoV-2 infection or an uninfected control (not recorded which).

This clonotype has only one observation. Sequence at one end of the junction differs from germline and may be a read error. The rearrangement joins TRBV4-3 to TRBJ2-7; maybe TRBD1 (8 bases). Germline CDR1 LGHNA, CDR2 YSLEER. This CDR3 region has 16 residues. CDR3 protein: CGSSQGTGGVSYEQYF. In DNA, the CDR3 is TGCGGCAGCAGCCAGGGCACAGGGGGGGTTTCCTACGAGCAGTACTTC.

The chain carries TRBV6-6 and TRBJ2-2; no firm D call. V dropped 7 bases and J dropped 0 bases, with 6 bases sitting between them. Germline V gives CDR1 MNHNY, CDR2 SVGAGI (reference sequence). The CDR3 is made up of 13 amino acids. As DNA, the CDR3 is TGTGCCAGCATCCTAACGAACACCGGGGAGCTGTTTTTT. Translating gives CASILTNTGELFF.

Many counts were recorded for this clonotype. The chain links TRBV7-8 to TRBJ2-5, with 7 nucleotides matching TRBD2. V shed 2 bases and J 5 bases; nucleotides not matched to a gene: 8. Germline CDR1 and CDR2: SGHVS and FQNEAQ. The CDR3 loop spans 15 amino acids. In nucleotides, the CDR3 is TGTGCCAGCAGCTTAAGTGGCGGGGAGGGGGAGACCCAGTACTTC. The encoded protein is CASSLSGGEGETQYF.

In this sample, this clonotype turned up a few times. This chain links TRBV5-1 with TRBJ2-4, with no clear D. Trimming shortened V by 0 bases and J by 0 bases, and 7 bases separated the two germline ends. The CDR3 runs to 15 residues. Germline V CDR1 and CDR2: SGHRS, YFSETQ. The CDR3 loop is CASSLDGLAKNIQYF. In DNA form, the CDR3 reads TGCGCCAGCAGCTTGGACGGATTAGCCAAAAACATTCAGTACTTC.

The chain uses TRBV30 and TRBJ1-6; TRBD1 is a possible D gene (6 bases). The CDR3 is 15 amino acids. Germline-derived CDR1 and CDR2 are GTSNPN and SVGIG (reference sequence). Trimming took off 3 bases at V and 3 bases at J, with 12 bases between the two ends. For the CDR3, the DNA is TGTGCCTGGAGGGACAGTTTTCTCTATAATTCACCCCTCCACTTT. As protein: CAWRDSFLYNSPLHF.

This clonotype was observed a few times. V usage is TRBV7-3 and J usage is TRBJ1-2, with a tentative D call TRBD1 (5 bases). Germline V gene data show CDR1 as SGHTA and CDR2 as FQGTGA. The CDR3 has 14 residues. V gave up 4 bases and J gave up 2 bases, with 11 bases separating them. In DNA form, the CDR3 reads TGTGCCAGCAGCTGGGGCAGGGAAAACTATGGCTACACCTTC. This codes for CASSWGRENYGYTF.

The chain couples TRBV20-1 to TRBJ2-3, with 7 bases identical to TRBD2. The CDR3 spans 15 residues. Germline CDR1 and CDR2: DFQATT and SNEGSKA (reference sequence). Trimming at V came to 6 bases and at J to 8 bases, leaving 17 bases not matched to a gene. CDR3 region: CSASRASGLAATQYF. The DNA of the CDR3 is TGCAGTGCAAGCAGGGCTAGCGGCCTTGCAGCTACGCAGTATTTT.

This clonotype has a count of ten or more. The chain carries TRBV4-1 and TRBJ2-5, with 14 bases lining up with TRBD2. Germline trimming cut 3 bases from V and 5 bases from J; bases unmatched to any gene: 20. The germline CDR1 and CDR2 sequences are MGHRA and YSYEKL. CDR3 length: 21 residues. The CDR3 loop is CASSQAGLGLAGEKVAETQYF. The CDR3 DNA sequence: TGCGCCAGCAGCCAGGCCGGCTTGGGACTAGCGGGAGAAAAGGTTGCGGAGACCCAGTACTTC.

In its sample, this clonotype was seen a few times. This chain links TRBV19 with TRBJ2-7, with D perhaps TRBD1 or TRBD2 (5 bases each). V lost 4 bases to trimming and J lost 0 bases, with 13 bases between them. The CDR3 sequence is 15 residues long. Germline loops: CDR1 LNHDA, CDR2 SQIVND (reference sequence). The CDR3 reads CASSTGTDSSYEQYF. CDR3 bases: TGTGCCAGTAGTACCGGGACGGACTCCTCCTACGAGCAGTACTTC.

This sequence joins TRBV18 and TRBJ2-7, with D possibly matching TRBD1 (5 bases). V was cut by 3 bases and J by 5 bases, with 11 bases left in between. Germline assignment: CDR1 KGHSH and CDR2 LQKENI. CDR3 length equals 13 residues. This CDR3 reads CASSPQGQNEQYF. DNA of the CDR3: TGTGCCAGCTCACCTCAGGGTCAGAACGAGCAGTACTTC.